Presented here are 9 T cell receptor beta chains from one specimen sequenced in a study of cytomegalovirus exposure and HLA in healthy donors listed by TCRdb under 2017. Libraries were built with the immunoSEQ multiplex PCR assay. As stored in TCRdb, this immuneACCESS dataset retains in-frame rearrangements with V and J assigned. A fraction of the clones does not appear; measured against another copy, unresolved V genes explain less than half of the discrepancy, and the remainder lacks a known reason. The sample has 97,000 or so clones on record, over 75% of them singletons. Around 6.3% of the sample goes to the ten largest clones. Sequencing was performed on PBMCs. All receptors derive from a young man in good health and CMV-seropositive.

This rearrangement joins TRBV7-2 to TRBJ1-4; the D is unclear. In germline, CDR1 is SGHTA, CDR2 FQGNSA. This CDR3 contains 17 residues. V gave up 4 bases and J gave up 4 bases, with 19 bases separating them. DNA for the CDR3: TGTGCCAGCAGCTCCGCCCACACCGCTCCCCTTAATGAAAAACTGTTTTTT. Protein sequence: CASSSAHTAPLNEKLFF.

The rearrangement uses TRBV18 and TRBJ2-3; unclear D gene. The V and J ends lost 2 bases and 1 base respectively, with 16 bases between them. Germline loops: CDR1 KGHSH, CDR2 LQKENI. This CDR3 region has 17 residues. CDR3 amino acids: CASSPSVSPRGTDTQYF. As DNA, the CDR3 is TGTGCCAGCTCACCATCGGTCTCTCCCCGGGGCACAGATACGCAGTATTTT.

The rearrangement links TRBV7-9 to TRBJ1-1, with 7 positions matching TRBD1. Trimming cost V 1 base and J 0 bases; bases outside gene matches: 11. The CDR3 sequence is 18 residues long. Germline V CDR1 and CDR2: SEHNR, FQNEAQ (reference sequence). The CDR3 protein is CASSLGSVKGAMNTEAFF. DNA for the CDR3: TGTGCCAGCAGCTTAGGGTCAGTAAAGGGGGCAATGAACACTGAAGCTTTCTTT. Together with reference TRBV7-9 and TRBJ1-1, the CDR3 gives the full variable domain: DTGVSQNPRHKITKRGQNVTFRCDPISEHNRLYWYRQTLGQGPEFLTYFQNEAQLEKSRLLSDRFSAERPKGSFSTLEIQRTEQGDSAMYLCASSLGSVKGAMNTEAFFGQGTRLTVV.

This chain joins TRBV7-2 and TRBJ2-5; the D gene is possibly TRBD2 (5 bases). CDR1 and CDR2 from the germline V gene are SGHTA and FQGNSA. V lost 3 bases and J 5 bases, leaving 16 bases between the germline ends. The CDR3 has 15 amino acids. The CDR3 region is CASSFNGIPAETQYF. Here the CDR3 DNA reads TGTGCCAGCAGCTTCAACGGGATACCCGCCGAGACCCAGTACTTC.

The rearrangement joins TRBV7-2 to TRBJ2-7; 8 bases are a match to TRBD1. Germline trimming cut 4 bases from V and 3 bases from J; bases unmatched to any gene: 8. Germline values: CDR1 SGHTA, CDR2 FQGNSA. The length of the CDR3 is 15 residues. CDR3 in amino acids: CASSSTGGPVYEQYF. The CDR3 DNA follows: TGTGCCAGCAGCTCAACAGGGGGACCGGTCTACGAGCAGTACTTC.

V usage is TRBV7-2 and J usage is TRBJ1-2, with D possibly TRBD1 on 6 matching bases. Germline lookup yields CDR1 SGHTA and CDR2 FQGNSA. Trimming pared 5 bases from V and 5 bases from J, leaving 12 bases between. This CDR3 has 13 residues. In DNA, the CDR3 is TGTGCCAGCAGCGCCACAGGGCGGTATGGCTACACCTTC. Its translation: CASSATGRYGYTF. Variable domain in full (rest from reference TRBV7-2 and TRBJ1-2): GAGVSQSPSNKVTEKGKDVELRCDPISGHTALYWYRQSLGQGLEFLIYFQGNSAPDKSGLPSDRFSAERTGGSVSTLTIQRTQQEDSAVYLCASSATGRYGYTFGSGTRLTVV.

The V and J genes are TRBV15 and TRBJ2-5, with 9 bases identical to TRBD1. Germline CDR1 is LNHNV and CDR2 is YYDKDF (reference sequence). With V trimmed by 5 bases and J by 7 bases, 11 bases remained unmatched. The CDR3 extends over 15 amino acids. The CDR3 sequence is CATSPGDRGRVTQYF. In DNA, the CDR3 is TGTGCCACCAGCCCCGGCGACAGGGGGAGGGTGACCCAGTACTTC.

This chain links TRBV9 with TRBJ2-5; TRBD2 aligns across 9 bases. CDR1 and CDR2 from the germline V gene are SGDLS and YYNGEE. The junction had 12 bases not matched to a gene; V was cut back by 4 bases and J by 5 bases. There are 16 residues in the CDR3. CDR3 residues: CASSPMGAGGGETQYF. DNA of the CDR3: TGTGCCAGCAGCCCCATGGGGGCGGGGGGGGGTGAGACCCAGTACTTC.

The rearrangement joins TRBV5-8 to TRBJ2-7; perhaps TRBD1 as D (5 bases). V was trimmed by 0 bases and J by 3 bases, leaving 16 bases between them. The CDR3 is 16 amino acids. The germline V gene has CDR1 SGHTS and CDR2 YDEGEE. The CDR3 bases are TGTGCCAGCAGCTTGGAGTTCAGGACACGATACTACGAGCAGTACTTC. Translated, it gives CASSLEFRTRYYEQYF.